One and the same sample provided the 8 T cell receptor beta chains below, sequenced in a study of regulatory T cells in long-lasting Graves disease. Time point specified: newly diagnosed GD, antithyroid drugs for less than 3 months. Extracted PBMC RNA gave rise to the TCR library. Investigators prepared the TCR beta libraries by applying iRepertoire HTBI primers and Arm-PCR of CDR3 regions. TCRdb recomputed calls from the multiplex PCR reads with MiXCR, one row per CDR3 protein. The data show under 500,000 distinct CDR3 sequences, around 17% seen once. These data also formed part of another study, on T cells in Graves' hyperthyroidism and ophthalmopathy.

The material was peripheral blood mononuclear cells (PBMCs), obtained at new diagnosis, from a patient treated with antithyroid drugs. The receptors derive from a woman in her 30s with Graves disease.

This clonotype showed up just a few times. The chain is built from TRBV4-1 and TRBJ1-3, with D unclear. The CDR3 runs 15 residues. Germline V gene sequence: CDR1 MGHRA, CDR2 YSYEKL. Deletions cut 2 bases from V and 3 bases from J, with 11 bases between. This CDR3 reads CASSQIHTLGNTIYF. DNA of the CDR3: TGCGCCAGCAGCCAAATACACACCCTTGGAAACACCATATATTTT.

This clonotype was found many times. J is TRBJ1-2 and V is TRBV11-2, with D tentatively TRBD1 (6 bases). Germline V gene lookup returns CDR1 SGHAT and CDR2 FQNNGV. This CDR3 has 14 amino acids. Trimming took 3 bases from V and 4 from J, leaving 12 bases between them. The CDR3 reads CASSFGGPGYGYTF. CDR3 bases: TGTGCCAGCAGCTTCGGGGGGCCTGGCTATGGCTACACCTTC.

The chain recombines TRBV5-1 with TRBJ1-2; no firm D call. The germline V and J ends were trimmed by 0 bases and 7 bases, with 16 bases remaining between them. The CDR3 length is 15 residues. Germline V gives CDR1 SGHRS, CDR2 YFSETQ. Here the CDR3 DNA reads TGCGCCAGCAGCTTGGAAAACCGACCACCCTCTGGCTACACCTTC. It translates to CASSLENRPPSGYTF.

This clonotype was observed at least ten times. The CDR3 reads CASRSRDRRWDQPQHF. CDR3 DNA sequence: TGTGCCAGTAGATCCCGGGACAGGAGATGGGATCAGCCCCAGCATTTT. This sequence joins TRBV19 and TRBJ1-5, with 8 bases lining up with TRBD1. V shed 6 bases and J 5 bases; nucleotides not matched to a gene: 12. This CDR3 contains 16 residues. Germline values: CDR1 LNHDA, CDR2 SQIVND (reference sequence).

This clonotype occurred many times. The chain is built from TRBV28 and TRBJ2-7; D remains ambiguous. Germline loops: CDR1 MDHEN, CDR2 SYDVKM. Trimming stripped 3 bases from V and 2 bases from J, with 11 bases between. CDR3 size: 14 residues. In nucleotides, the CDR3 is TGTGCCAGCAGTTTTCTCTCTGGGACCTACGAGCAGTACTTC. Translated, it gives CASSFLSGTYEQYF.

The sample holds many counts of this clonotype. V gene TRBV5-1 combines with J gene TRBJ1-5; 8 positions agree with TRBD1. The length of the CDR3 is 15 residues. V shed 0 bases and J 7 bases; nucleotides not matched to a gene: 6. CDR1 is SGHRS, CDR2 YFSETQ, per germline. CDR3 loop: CASSLETGVEQPQHF. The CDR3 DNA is TGCGCCAGCAGCTTGGAGACAGGGGTAGAGCAGCCCCAGCATTTT.

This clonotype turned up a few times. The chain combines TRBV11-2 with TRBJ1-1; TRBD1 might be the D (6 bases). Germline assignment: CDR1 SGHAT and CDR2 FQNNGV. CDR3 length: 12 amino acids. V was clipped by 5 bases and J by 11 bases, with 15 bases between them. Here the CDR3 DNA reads TGTGCCAGCAGCCTGGACAGTCCTGGGGCTTTCTTT. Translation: CASSLDSPGAFF.

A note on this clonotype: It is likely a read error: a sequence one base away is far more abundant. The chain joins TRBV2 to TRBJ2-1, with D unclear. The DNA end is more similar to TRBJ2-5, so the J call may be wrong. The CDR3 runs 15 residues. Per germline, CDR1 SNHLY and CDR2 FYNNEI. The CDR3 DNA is TGTGCCGGCAGTGAAAGTCTGGGAAGCCAAGAGACCCAGTACTTC. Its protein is CAGSESLGSQETQYF.